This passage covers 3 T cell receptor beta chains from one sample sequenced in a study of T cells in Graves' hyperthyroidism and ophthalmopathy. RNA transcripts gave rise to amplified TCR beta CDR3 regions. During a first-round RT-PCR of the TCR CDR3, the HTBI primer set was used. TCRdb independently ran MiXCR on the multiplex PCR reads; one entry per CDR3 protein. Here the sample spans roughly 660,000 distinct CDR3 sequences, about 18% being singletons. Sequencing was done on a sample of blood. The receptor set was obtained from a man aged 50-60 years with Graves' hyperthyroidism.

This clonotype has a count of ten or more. CDR3 in amino acids: CSSGLAGETGELFF. As DNA, the CDR3 is TGCAGCTCTGGACTAGCGGGAGAGACCGGGGAGCTGTTTTTT. The V and J genes are TRBV20-1 and TRBJ2-2; the match to TRBD2 covers 13 bases. This CDR3 comprises 14 residues. Germline-derived CDR1 and CDR2 are DFQATT and SNEGSKA (reference sequence).

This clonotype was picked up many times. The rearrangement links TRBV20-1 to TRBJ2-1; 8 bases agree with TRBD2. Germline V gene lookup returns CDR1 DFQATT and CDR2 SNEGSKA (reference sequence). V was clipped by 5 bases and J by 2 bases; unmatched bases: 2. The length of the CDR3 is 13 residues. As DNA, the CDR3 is TGCAGTGCTGGCGGGAGGACCTACAATGAGCAGTTCTTC. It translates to CSAGGRTYNEQFF.

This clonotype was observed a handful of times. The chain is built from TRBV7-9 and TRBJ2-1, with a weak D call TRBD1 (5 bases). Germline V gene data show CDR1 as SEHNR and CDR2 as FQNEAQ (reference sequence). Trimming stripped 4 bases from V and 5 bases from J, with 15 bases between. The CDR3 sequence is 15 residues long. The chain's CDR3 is CASSSPVGHHNEQFF. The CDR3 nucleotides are TGTGCCAGCAGCTCACCCGTGGGGCACCACAATGAGCAGTTCTTC.